This passage covers 4 T cell receptor beta chains from one sample sequenced in a study of identical twins' blood T cells. TCRdb redid the calling of the 5' RACE reads with MiXCR, one entry per CDR3 protein. The table records a few hundred thousand distinct CDR3 sequences, roughly 30% of them present only once. The sample taken for sequencing was PBMCs. The receptors were sampled from a woman between 18 and 55 years old in good health.

This clonotype was observed a few times. The CDR3 sequence is CASSYRTDGKRGDTEAFF. The CDR3 DNA sequence: TGTGCCAGCAGTTATCGGACCGATGGAAAACGCGGGGATACTGAAGCTTTCTTT. The rearrangement uses TRBV6-2 or TRBV6-3 and TRBJ1-1, with D unclear. Germline V lookup: CDR1 MNHEY, CDR2 SVGEGT. V was clipped by 3 bases and J by 5 bases, with 25 bases between them. The CDR3 has 18 amino acids.

The chain couples TRBV4-3 to TRBJ1-4, with a possible D match to TRBD1 (6 bases). V was shortened by 1 base and J by 3 bases, with 12 bases between the two germline ends. The CDR3 length is 16 residues. Germline lookup yields CDR1 LGHNA and CDR2 YSLEER. The CDR3 bases are TGCGCCAGCAGCCAAGGGGGCAGGGGAGCTAATGAAAAACTGTTTTTT. Encoded protein: CASSQGGRGANEKLFF.

The V gene is TRBV2, the J gene TRBJ1-3; D is unresolved. Germline CDR1 and CDR2: SNHLY and FYNNEI. The CDR3 extends over 15 amino acids. V was pared by 0 bases and J by 10 bases, with 16 bases between. The CDR3 is CASSEAPPVWGTIYF. CDR3 nucleotides: TGTGCCAGCAGTGAAGCGCCACCCGTTTGGGGAACCATATATTTT. Looking up the rest from reference TRBV2 and TRBJ1-3 gives the full variable domain: EPEVTQTPSHQVTQMGQEVILRCVPISNHLYFYWYRQILGQKVEFLVSFYNNEISEKSEIFDDQFSVERPDGSNFTLKIRSTKLEDSAMYFCASSEAPPVWGTIYFGEGSWLTVV.

Written as DNA, the CDR3 is TGCAGTGCGGCACCCAACGCTGAAGCTTTCTTT. This codes for CSAAPNAEAFF. J is TRBJ1-1 and V is TRBV20-1; D is uncertain. Per germline, CDR1 DFQATT and CDR2 SNEGSKA (reference sequence). The CDR3 runs to 11 residues. The V gene lost 6 bases and the J gene lost 6 bases, with 11 bases spanning the gap.